This TCR beta chain was recorded in a study of blood T cell repertoires in COVID-19. The overall study: From the United States, Italy and Spain came samples of acute and convalescent COVID-19. T cells, B-cell-depleted T cells, or PBMCs provided the cDNA or gDNA that served as material.

Original processing methods: Quantification of nucleated cells was approximated via reference gene primer amplification. Assay used: immunoSEQ multiplex PCR; TCRdb lists only in-frame clones, some missing. Clone size and V and J calls were adopted from that table, with D and trimming inferred from the DNA. Counted here are about 75,000 clones, more than 65% occurring once; the ten biggest clones make up 20% to 25%. There are a few counts of this clone. This CDR3 spans 14 amino acids. Trimming stripped 7 bases from V and 9 bases from J, with 19 bases between. Germline assignment: CDR1 SNHLY and CDR2 FYNNEI.

Sample: peripheral blood. The sequence was obtained from a woman aged 50 to 60 with acute or convalescent COVID-19. The chain links TRBV2 to TRBJ2-1; D call uncertain. CDR3 amino acids: CASMKDLGSSEQFF. CDR3 DNA sequence: TGTGCCAGCATGAAAGACCTGGGCTCGTCTGAGCAGTTCTTC.